This T cell receptor (beta chain) is drawn from a study of cytomegalovirus exposure and HLA in healthy donors. The CDR3 runs to 12 residues. The germline V and J ends were trimmed by 6 bases and 4 bases, with 12 bases remaining between them. CDR1 is SQVTM, CDR2 ANQGSEA, per germline. This clone was seen only once. With 60 Vbeta and 13 Jbeta primers, the PCR was carried out. The data were produced by immunoSEQ multiplex PCR, yet TCRdb's version contains in-frame clones alone and is incomplete. The sample yields 150,000 or so clones, around 76% seen once. The clonotype was recovered from a man in his forties in good health and CMV-seronegative. The V call is TRBV29-1, the J call TRBJ1-2, with a weak D call TRBD1 (5 bases). The material sequenced was PBMCs. The CDR3 sequence is CSVETDIYGYTF. In DNA form, the CDR3 reads TGCAGCGTCGAAACGGACATCTATGGCTACACCTTC.